A selection of T cell receptor beta chains follows, all from one sample in a study of blood T cell repertoires in COVID-19. The protocol was immunoSEQ multiplex PCR, while the TCRdb copy is restricted to in-frame clones and leaves out a portion. The profile shows more than 95,000 clones, approximately 84% of them singletons. The sequenced material came from peripheral blood. All receptors come from a man aged 60 to 75 with acute or convalescent COVID-19. CDR3s include the opening cysteine and the closing phenylalanine or tryptophan. Each record gives: J gene, D gene, CDR3 length, clone size, V gene, CDR3 protein, CDR3 DNA. The D gene is left open where the match is weak. Part of the rows lack a size; the others show once, few, many or a class for expanded clones.

>TRBJ1-1|TRBD1|13|NA|TRBV14
CASSRLRTGGAFF
TGTGCCAGCAGCCGCCTCAGGACAGGGGGCGCTTTCTTT
>TRBJ1-1|NA|15|NA|TRBV29-1
CSVGYTGTKNPEAFF
TGCAGCGTTGGGTATACAGGGACCAAAAACCCTGAAGCTTTCTTT
>TRBJ1-4|NA|14|NA|TRBV7-9
CASSLLAGNEKLFF
TGTGCCAGCAGCTTACTGGCGGGTAATGAAAAACTGTTTTTT
>TRBJ2-1|TRBD2|16|NA|TRBV7-9
CASSLSGRGWYNEQFF
TGTGCCAGCAGCTTGAGCGGGAGGGGGTGGTACAATGAGCAGTTCTTC
>TRBJ2-2|NA|13|few|TRBV13
CATPSVGTGELFF
TGTGCCACCCCCAGCGTTGGCACCGGGGAGCTGTTTTTT
>TRBJ1-2|TRBD1|15|NA|TRBV6-6
CASSNSGTANYGYTF
TGTGCCAGCAGTAACTCCGGGACAGCGAACTATGGCTACACCTTC
>TRBJ2-1|NA|10|NA|TRBV29-1
CSVPSNEQFF
TGCAGCGTTCCTTCTAATGAGCAGTTCTTC
>TRBJ2-1|TRBD2|15|NA|TRBV11-2
CASKMGLAGLSEQFF
TGTGCCAGTAAGATGGGACTAGCGGGATTAAGTGAGCAGTTCTTC
>TRBJ2-2|NA|12|NA|TRBV13
CASSFPAGELFF
TGTGCCAGCAGCTTCCCAGCCGGGGAGCTGTTTTTT
>TRBJ2-3|NA|14|once|TRBV28
CASSPGGPLDTQYF
TGTGCCAGCAGCCCAGGGGGGCCTTTAGATACGCAGTATTTT
>TRBJ2-1|TRBD2|15|few|TRBV6-5
CASSYGASGSDEQFF
TGTGCCAGCAGTTACGGGGCTAGCGGGAGTGATGAGCAGTTCTTC
>TRBJ1-3|TRBD1|13|NA|TRBV15
CATGQGSGNTIYF
TGTGCCACGGGACAGGGATCTGGAAACACCATATATTTT